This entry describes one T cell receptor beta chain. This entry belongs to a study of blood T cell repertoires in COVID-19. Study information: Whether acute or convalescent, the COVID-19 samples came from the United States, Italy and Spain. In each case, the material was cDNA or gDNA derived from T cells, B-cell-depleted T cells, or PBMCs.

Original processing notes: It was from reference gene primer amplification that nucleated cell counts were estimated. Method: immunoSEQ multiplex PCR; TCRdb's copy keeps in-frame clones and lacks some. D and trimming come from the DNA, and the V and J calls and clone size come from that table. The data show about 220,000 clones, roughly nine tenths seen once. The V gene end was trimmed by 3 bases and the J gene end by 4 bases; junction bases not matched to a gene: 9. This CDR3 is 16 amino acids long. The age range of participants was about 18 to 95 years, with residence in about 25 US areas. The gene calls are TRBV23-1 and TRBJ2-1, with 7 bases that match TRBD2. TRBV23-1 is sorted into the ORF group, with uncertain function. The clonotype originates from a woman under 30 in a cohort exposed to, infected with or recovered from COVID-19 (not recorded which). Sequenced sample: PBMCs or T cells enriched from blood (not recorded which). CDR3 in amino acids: CASSHSLGLVYNEQFF. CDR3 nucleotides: TGCGCCAGCAGTCACTCCCTCGGACTAGTTTACAATGAGCAGTTCTTC.